This is a list of T cell receptor beta chains from one sample in a study of shared clonotypes between healthy human individuals. This table comes from immunoSEQ multiplex PCR, and its TCRdb copy is limited to in-frame clones, with some not included. The data hold around 1,000,000 clones, with around 77% observed a single time. The source material was memory CD4+ T cells from PBMCs. The receptor source for this set is a man between 18 and 35 years old in good health. Some clones in this sample may be carry-over from other donors' samples. CDR3s leave out the opening cysteine and the closing phenylalanine or tryptophan. Only some rows state a clone size, as once, few, many or a class for expanded clones.

j_call v_call clone_size cdr3_aa
TRBJ2-7 TRBV11-3 . ASSLGGAEQY
TRBJ1-5 TRBV10-3 . ATRDREGRNQPQH
TRBJ2-7 TRBV28 . ASSRAGMAYEQY
TRBJ2-1 TRBV29-1 . SVGEGYNEQF
TRBJ2-4 TRBV18 . ASSPQGGAGAEAKNIQY
TRBJ2-2 TRBV27 . ASSLSGRGELF
TRBJ2-6 TRBV7-3 . ASSLIGGANVLT
TRBJ2-7 TRBV4-1 . ASSQVQVLDEQY
TRBJ1-1 TRBV7-9 many ASSLETGGNTEAF
TRBJ2-1 TRBV9 . ASSVAGGFGNEQF
TRBJ1-2 TRBV30 . AWSPGEGYT
TRBJ2-1 TRBV18 . ASSLINEQF
TRBJ2-7 TRBV7-8 . ASSLRATGTYEQY
TRBJ2-2 TRBV4-2 once ASSPVTGVSTGELF
TRBJ2-5 TRBV25-1 . ASRLSGGRGETQY
TRBJ2-7 TRBV29-1 . SVEGQGVREQY
TRBJ2-7 TRBV2 . ASSDVRGPDGSYEQY
TRBJ2-5 TRBV5-6 . ASSLGLGPGEETQY
TRBJ1-5 TRBV6-1 . ASSGGTGAYQPQH
TRBJ1-4 TRBV4-1 . ASKDWRATNEKLF
TRBJ2-2 TRBV7-3 . ASQQGAITGELF
TRBJ1-1 TRBV11-2 . ASSRLWGDTEAF
TRBJ1-1 TRBV30 . AWSVDGAEAF
TRBJ1-3 TRBV13 once ASSRTRQSGNTIY
TRBJ1-2 TRBV2 . ASQRGTDYGYT
TRBJ2-7 TRBV18 . ASSPGTGRAYEQY
TRBJ2-1 TRBV5-1 . ASSRGEGPFNEQF
TRBJ1-4 TRBV4-2 . ASSPQGAPDEKLF
TRBJ1-2 TRBV6-1 once ASSEAVWDGYT
TRBJ1-5 TRBV7-2 . ASSADSNQPQH
TRBJ2-5 TRBV18 . ASSPSGGETQY
TRBJ1-1 TRBV19 . ASSIVRTGKEAF
TRBJ1-1 TRBV27 . ASSTTRGWSTEAF
TRBJ1-2 TRBV18 . ASSSTAEASGYT
TRBJ2-3 TRBV19 . ASTRRGRSTDTQY
TRBJ2-2 TRBV5-4 . ASSDSNRGSGELF
TRBJ1-4 TRBV11-2 . ASSSGTAATNEKLF
TRBJ2-1 TRBV30 . AWSVGITRGSEQF
TRBJ2-1 TRBV7-3 few ASSLGDWGPEQF